The source of this TCR beta chain is a study of T cell repertoires in cytomegalovirus infection. Study-level information: Public TCR beta signatures provided an indication of both CMV infection and a matching HLA type.

This clonotype was seen only a few times. Its cognate antigen is unknown. This CDR3 contains 13 residues. CDR1 and CDR2 (germline): SGHNT, YYREEE (reference sequence). V lost 5 bases, J lost 9 bases, and 15 bases lay in between. TCRdb re-derived calls from the reads in MiXCR, one entry per CDR3 protein. The data hold hundreds of thousands of distinct CDR3 sequences, with approximately 31% observed a single time. Study findings and constraints: Dominating the ex vivo response were TCR beta clonotypes that were CMV-specific and HLA-C-restricted. CMV carriers having the relevant HLA were flagged by cumulative public TCR beta family frequency.

The sequenced sample was PBMCs. This chain links TRBV5-4 with TRBJ2-1; TRBD1 is a possible D gene (5 bases). The TCR sequence derives from a human donor in good health (CMV status not recorded). Some clones in this sample may be carry-over from other donors' samples. Here the CDR3 DNA reads TGTGCCAGCAGGCAAAGGGGTGATTTTGAGCAGTTCTTC. As protein: CASRQRGDFEQFF.